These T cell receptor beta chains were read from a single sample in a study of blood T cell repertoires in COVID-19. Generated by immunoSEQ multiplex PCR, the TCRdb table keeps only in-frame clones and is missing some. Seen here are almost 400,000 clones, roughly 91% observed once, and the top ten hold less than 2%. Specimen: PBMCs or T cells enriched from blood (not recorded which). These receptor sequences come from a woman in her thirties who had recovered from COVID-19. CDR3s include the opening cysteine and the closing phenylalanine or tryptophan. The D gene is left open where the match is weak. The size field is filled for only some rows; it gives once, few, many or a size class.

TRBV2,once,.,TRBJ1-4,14,TGTGCCAGCATTCCGGGGGTCAGTTGGGAAAAACTGTTTTTT,CASIPGVSWEKLFF
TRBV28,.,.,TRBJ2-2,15,TGTGCCAGCATAAAACTCTGGGGGGAGGCCGGGGAGCTGTTTTTT,CASIKLWGEAGELFF
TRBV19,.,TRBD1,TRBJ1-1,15,TGTGCCAGTAGATCTGGACAGGGGGCGAGCACTGAAGCTTTCTTT,CASRSGQGASTEAFF
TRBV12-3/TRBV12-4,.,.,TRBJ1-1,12,TGTGCCAGCAGAACAGGGATGGCTGAAGCTTTCTTT,CASRTGMAEAFF
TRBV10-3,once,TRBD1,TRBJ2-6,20,TGTGCCATCAGTGAGGCTACCGGGACAGGGATCCGCTCTGGGGCCAACGTCCTGACTTTC,CAISEATGTGIRSGANVLTF
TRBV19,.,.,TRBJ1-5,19,TGTGCCAGTAGTATTAAGTACGAGGCCCAGAGAGGAAGCAATCAGCCCCAGCATTTT,CASSIKYEAQRGSNQPQHF
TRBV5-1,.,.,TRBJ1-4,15,TGCGCCAGCAGCTTGGTGTCGGACTCCAATGAAAAACTGTTTTTT,CASSLVSDSNEKLFF
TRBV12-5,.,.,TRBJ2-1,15,TGTGCTAGTGGTTTGGTACGTCAAAGCCCTCTGGAGCAGTTCTTC,CASGLVRQSPLEQFF
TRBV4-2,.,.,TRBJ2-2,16,TGTGCCAGCAGCCAAGATCGACACGCGAACACCGGGGAGCTGTTTTTT,CASSQDRHANTGELFF
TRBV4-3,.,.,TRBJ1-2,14,TGCGCCAGCAGCCACGAGAAACCTGGCTATGGCTACACCTTC,CASSHEKPGYGYTF
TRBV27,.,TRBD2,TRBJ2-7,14,TGTGCCAGCAGGCAAGTAGCGGGATCCTACGAGCAGTACTTC,CASRQVAGSYEQYF
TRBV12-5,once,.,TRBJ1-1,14,TGTGCTAGTGGTTTGGCCGGTGTTTTAGTTGAAGCTTTCTTT,CASGLAGVLVEAFF
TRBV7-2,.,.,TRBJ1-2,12,TGTGCCAGCAGCTTAGTCCGTTCTGGCTACACCTTC,CASSLVRSGYTF
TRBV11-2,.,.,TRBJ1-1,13,TGTGCCAGCAGCTTACGACAGGCCACTGAAGCTTTCTTT,CASSLRQATEAFF
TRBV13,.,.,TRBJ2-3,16,TGTGCCAGCAGCTCTCCCCTGATCGGGGGGCAAGATACGCAGTATTTT,CASSSPLIGGQDTQYF
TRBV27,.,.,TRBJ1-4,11,TGTGCCAGCAGGCTTCGGGAAAAACTGTTTTTT,CASRLREKLFF
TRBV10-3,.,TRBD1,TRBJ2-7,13,TGTGCCGTACTCCGGGACAGGGGCGACGAGCAGTACTTC,CAVLRDRGDEQYF
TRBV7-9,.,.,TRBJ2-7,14,TGTGCCAGCATGGAGGGGTCCTTCTCCTACGAGCAGTACTTC,CASMEGSFSYEQYF
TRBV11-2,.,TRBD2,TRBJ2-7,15,TGTGCCAGCAGCTCCGGGACTAGTTGGCCCAGAGAGCAGTACTTC,CASSSGTSWPREQYF